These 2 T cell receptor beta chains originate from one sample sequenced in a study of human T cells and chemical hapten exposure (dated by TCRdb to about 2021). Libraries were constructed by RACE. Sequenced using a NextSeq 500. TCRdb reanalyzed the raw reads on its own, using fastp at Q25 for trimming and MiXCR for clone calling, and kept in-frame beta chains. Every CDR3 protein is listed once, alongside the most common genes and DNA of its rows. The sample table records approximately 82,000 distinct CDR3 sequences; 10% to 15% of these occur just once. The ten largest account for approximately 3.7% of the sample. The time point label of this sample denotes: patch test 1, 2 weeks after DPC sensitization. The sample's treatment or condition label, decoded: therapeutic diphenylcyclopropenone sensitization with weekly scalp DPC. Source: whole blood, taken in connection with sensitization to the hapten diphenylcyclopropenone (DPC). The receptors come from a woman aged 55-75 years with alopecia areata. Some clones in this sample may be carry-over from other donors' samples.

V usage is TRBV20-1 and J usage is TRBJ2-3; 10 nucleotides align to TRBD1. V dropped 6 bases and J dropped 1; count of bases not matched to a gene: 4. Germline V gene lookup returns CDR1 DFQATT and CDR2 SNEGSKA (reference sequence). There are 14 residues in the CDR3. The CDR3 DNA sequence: TGCAGTGCAAAGACAGGGGGCGGCACAGATACGCAGTATTTT. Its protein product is CSAKTGGGTDTQYF.

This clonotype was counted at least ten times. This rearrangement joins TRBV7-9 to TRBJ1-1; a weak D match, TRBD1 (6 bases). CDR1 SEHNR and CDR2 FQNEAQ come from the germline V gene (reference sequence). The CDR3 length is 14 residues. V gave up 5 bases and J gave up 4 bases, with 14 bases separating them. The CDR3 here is CASSLWGAPTEAFF. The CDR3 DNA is TGTGCCAGCAGCCTGTGGGGGGCCCCCACTGAAGCTTTCTTT.